The 4 T cell receptor beta chains presented below share a single source sample, sequenced in a study of cytomegalovirus exposure and HLA in healthy donors. Primers: 60 Vbeta forward and 13 Jbeta reverse. Measured with immunoSEQ multiplex PCR; TCRdb has only the in-frame clones, and not every one. The sample features about 39,000 clones, with more than 3% in its top ten. The specimen was PBMCs. Receptor source: a woman aged 25 to 39 in good health and CMV-seropositive.

The chain is built from TRBV5-8 and TRBJ1-1; maybe TRBD1 (5 bases). The ends were cut back, 4 bases at V and 1 base at J, with 8 bases in the middle. CDR3 length equals 13 residues. The germline CDR1 and CDR2 sequences are SGHTS and YDEGEE. The CDR3 DNA sequence: TGTGCCAGCAGCCCCGGACAGAACACTGAAGCTTTCTTT. This sequence encodes CASSPGQNTEAFF.

CDR3 in DNA: TGTGCCAGCAGCAAGGGACAGGGGTATGAAAAACTGTTTTTT. It specifies CASSKGQGYEKLFF. V usage is TRBV6-5 and J usage is TRBJ1-4; 10 bases map to TRBD1. V gave up 6 bases and J gave up 6 bases; unmatched junction bases: 4. Germline CDR1 reads MNHEY; CDR2 reads SVGAGI. The CDR3 is 14 amino acids.

DNA of the CDR3: TGTGCCAGCAGCGTAGGGGGGGATGGTTTGCCGGGGGAGCTGTTTTTT. Its translation: CASSVGGDGLPGELFF. The chain employs TRBV9 and TRBJ2-2, with a weak D call TRBD2 (6 bases). This CDR3 region has 16 residues. Trimming stripped 0 bases from V and 8 bases from J, with 17 bases between. Germline V CDR1 and CDR2: SGDLS, YYNGEE.

The V call is TRBV30, the J call TRBJ1-1; 7 bases fit TRBD1. Trimming took 1 base from V and 0 from J; bases not matched to a gene: 5. The CDR3 has 15 amino acids. Germline V CDR1 and CDR2: GTSNPN, SVGIG (reference sequence). This chain's CDR3 is CAWSAGDRMNTEAFF. The CDR3 region has the DNA TGTGCCTGGAGTGCAGGGGACAGAATGAACACTGAAGCTTTCTTT.